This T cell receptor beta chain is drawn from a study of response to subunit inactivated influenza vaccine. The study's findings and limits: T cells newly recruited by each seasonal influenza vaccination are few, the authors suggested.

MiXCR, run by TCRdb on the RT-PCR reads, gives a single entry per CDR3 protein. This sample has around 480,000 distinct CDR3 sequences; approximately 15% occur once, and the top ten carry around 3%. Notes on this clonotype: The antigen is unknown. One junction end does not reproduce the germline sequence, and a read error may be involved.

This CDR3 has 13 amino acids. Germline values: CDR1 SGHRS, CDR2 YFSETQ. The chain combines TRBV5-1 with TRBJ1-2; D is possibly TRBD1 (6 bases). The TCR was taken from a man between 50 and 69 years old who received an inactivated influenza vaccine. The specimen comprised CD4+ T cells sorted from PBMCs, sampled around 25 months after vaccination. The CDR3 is CAISAVQGAGYTF. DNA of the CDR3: TGCGCCATCAGCGCGGTACAGGGCGCTGGCTACACCTTC.